These T cell receptor beta chains were read from a single sample in a study of blood T cell repertoires in COVID-19. Measured with immunoSEQ multiplex PCR; TCRdb has only the in-frame clones, and not every one. The table records nearly 350,000 clones, 90% to 95% of them present only once. The sequencing sample was made of peripheral blood. The receptors shown here come from a woman younger than 35 who had recovered from COVID-19. Each CDR3 is given with its conserved first and last residue. D genes are given only for firm matches. Some rows mark clone size as missing; the rest say once, few, many or name a class of expanded clone.

v_call	j_call	clone_size	d_call	cdr3_nt	cdr3_aa
TRBV10-2	TRBJ1-2	.	TRBD1	TGCGCCAGCAGTGAGGGACAGGCCCCTAACTATGGCTACACCTTC	CASSEGQAPNYGYTF
TRBV30	TRBJ2-3	.	.	TGTGCCTGGAGCCTACGGGGAGATACGCAGTATTTT	CAWSLRGDTQYF
TRBV5-4	TRBJ2-5	.	.	TGTGCCAGCAGCCGCCTCGAGAGGGCCAGAGAGACCCAGTACTTC	CASSRLERARETQYF
TRBV2	TRBJ1-2	.	.	TGTGCCACTAGGACAGATTATGGCTACACCTTC	CATRTDYGYTF
TRBV5-5	TRBJ1-5	.	TRBD1	TGTGCCAGCAGCTTGTATTTGGGACAGGGGAACAATCAGCCCCAGCATTTT	CASSLYLGQGNNQPQHF
TRBV12-3/TRBV12-4	TRBJ1-6	.	.	TGTGCCAGCAGTTTAATAAATTCACCCCTCCACTTT	CASSLINSPLHF
TRBV6-4	TRBJ2-6	.	.	TGTGCCAGCAGTAAAGGGACTGATGGGGCCAACGTCCTGACTTTC	CASSKGTDGANVLTF
TRBV5-1	TRBJ1-1	.	TRBD1	TGCGCCAGCTCAAGGGACAGGGGGGTCGCTGAAGCTTTCTTT	CASSRDRGVAEAFF
TRBV11-2	TRBJ1-3	.	.	TGTGCCAGCAGCTTAGACCCTTCTCGAAACACCATATATTTT	CASSLDPSRNTIYF
TRBV6-6	TRBJ2-2	.	TRBD2	TGTGCCAGCAGCCGAGGGCCTAGCGGGAGTGGGGCCGGGGAGCTGTTTTTT	CASSRGPSGSGAGELFF
TRBV6-5	TRBJ1-2	.	TRBD1	TGTGCCAGCAGTTATTCCGGGACAGGGGTCTATGGCTACACCTTC	CASSYSGTGVYGYTF
TRBV27	TRBJ1-3	.	TRBD1	TGTGCCAGCAGAGGCTGGGGACAGGGGGCGAAAAACACCATATATTTT	CASRGWGQGAKNTIYF
TRBV19	TRBJ1-2	.	TRBD1	TGTGCCAGTAGCCCTGAGGGGACAGGGGCTCACTATGGCTACACCTTC	CASSPEGTGAHYGYTF
TRBV19	TRBJ1-3	once	.	TGTGCCAGTAGTCAGGACAGTCCAGGCCCTGGAAACACCATATATTTT	CASSQDSPGPGNTIYF
TRBV24-1	TRBJ2-1	.	TRBD2	TGTGCCACCAGTGACCTCTTTTCCGGGACTAGCGGGCCTCGTGAGCAGTTCTTC	CATSDLFSGTSGPREQFF
TRBV19	TRBJ1-1	.	.	TGTGCCAGTACAACCGGGTTGTACACTGAAGCTTTCTTT	CASTTGLYTEAFF
TRBV2	TRBJ1-4	few	.	TGTGCCAGCATTCCTAGACAGGCTGGGGAAAAACTGTTTTTT	CASIPRQAGEKLFF
TRBV7-8	TRBJ1-1	.	TRBD1	TGTGCCAGCAGACAGGGGGCGACTGAAGCTTTCTTT	CASRQGATEAFF
TRBV19	TRBJ1-1	.	.	TGTGCCAGTAAGGGATCCACGGGAAAGGGGAACACTGAAGCTTTCTTT	CASKGSTGKGNTEAFF
TRBV27	TRBJ1-1	once	.	TGTGCCAGCAGTTATGGGGGCAGATGGAACACTGAAGCTTTCTTT	CASSYGGRWNTEAFF
TRBV10-1	TRBJ2-1	.	TRBD2	TGCGCCAGCAGTGAGGGTAGCGGGAGGTACAATGAGCAGTTCTTC	CASSEGSGRYNEQFF
TRBV11-3	TRBJ2-1	.	.	TGTGCCAGCAGCTTAGTCGGGGGATCACCGCGGGAGCAGTTCTTC	CASSLVGGSPREQFF
TRBV4-3	TRBJ2-1	.	TRBD2	TGCGCCAGCAGCCCGCTTCATTTCTTACTAGCGGGGGAGTACAATGAGCAGTTCTTC	CASSPLHFLLAGEYNEQFF
TRBV12-3/TRBV12-4	TRBJ1-2	.	TRBD1	TGTGCCAGCAGTCCCCGGGACAGCTATGGCTACACCTTC	CASSPRDSYGYTF